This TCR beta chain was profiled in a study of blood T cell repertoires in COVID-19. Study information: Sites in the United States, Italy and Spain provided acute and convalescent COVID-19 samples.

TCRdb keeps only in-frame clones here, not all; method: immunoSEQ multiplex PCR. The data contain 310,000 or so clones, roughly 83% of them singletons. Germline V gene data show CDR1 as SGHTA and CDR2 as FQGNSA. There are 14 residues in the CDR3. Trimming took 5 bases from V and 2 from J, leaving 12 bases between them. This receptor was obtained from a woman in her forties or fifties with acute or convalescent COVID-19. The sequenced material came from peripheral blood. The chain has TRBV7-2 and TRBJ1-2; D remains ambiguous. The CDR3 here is CASSPDWANYGYTF. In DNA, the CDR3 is TGTGCCAGCAGCCCTGATTGGGCGAACTATGGCTACACCTTC.